This T cell receptor beta chain was sequenced in a study of blood T cell repertoires in COVID-19. Clones were read by immunoSEQ multiplex PCR, and TCRdb kept only the in-frame ones, dropping some. The table lists hundreds of thousands of clones, about 87% of them singletons. Germline CDR1 is SGHTS and CDR2 is YDEGEE. The V gene lost 5 bases and the J gene lost 1 base, with 19 bases spanning the gap. The CDR3 length is 16 residues. The V gene is TRBV5-8, the J gene TRBJ2-7; D may be TRBD2 (6 bases). Sequenced: PBMCs or T cells enriched from blood (not recorded which). The source is a man aged 25 to 40 who had recovered from COVID-19. CDR3 sequence reads: CASRSKPGRESYEQYF. CDR3 nucleotide sequence: TGTGCCAGCAGGAGCAAGCCGGGACGGGAGTCCTACGAGCAGTACTTC.